Detailed here is one T cell receptor (beta chain). Its antigen is not known. This record belongs to a study of identifying expanded T cells in peripheral blood. Findings and limits, study-wide: About 1.3 clones differed between technical replicates, versus approximately 17 and 20 over time.

V lost 0 bases, J lost 6 bases, and 8 bases lay in between. Germline assignment: CDR1 KGHSY and CDR2 FQNENV. The CDR3 runs 14 residues. Clones were read by immunoSEQ multiplex PCR, and TCRdb kept only the in-frame ones, dropping some. This sample has around 130,000 clones, with roughly 90% found just once. This chain joins TRBV16 and TRBJ2-2; unclear D gene. Sequencing was performed on blood. The clonotype originates from a person aged 18 to 75 in good health. CDR3 amino acids: CASSQSSAAGELFF. The CDR3 DNA reads TGTGCCAGCAGCCAATCGTCGGCTGCCGGGGAGCTGTTTTTT.